Below, 8 T cell receptor beta chains from the same sample are listed, as sequenced in a study of T cell repertoires in cytomegalovirus infection. A single record per CDR3 protein comes from TCRdb applying MiXCR to the reads. Here the sample spans 480,000 or so distinct CDR3 sequences, 10% to 12% being singletons. The source material was PBMCs. Every receptor here comes from a human donor in good health (CMV status not recorded). Some clones in this sample may be carry-over from other donors' samples.

This clonotype was observed many times. The chain joins TRBV7-2 to TRBJ1-6; 9 nucleotides match TRBD1. This CDR3 is built from 16 residues. CDR1 and CDR2 from the germline V gene are SGHTA and FQGNSA. Losses at the gene ends were 6 bases for V and 5 bases for J; bases not matched to a gene: 8. The CDR3 sequence is CASRPGTGSHNSPLHF. CDR3 nucleotides: TGTGCCAGCAGACCCGGGACAGGGAGTCATAATTCACCCCTCCACTTT. Combining the CDR3 with reference TRBV7-2 and TRBJ1-6 gives the whole variable domain GAGVSQSPSNKVTEKGKDVELRCDPISGHTALYWYRQSLGQGLEFLIYFQGNSAPDKSGLPSDRFSAERTGGSVSTLTIQRTQQEDSAVYLCASRPGTGSHNSPLHFGNGTRLTVT.

This clonotype has a count of ten or more. The chain links TRBV11-2 to TRBJ2-1, with 11 bases fitting TRBD2. J was trimmed by 9 bases and V by 5 bases; bases with no gene match: 6. The CDR3 consists of 14 residues. The germline V gene has CDR1 SGHAT and CDR2 FQNNGV. The CDR3 spells CASSPMTSGVEQFF. CDR3 DNA sequence: TGTGCCAGCAGCCCCATGACTAGCGGGGTTGAGCAGTTCTTC.

There are a few counts of this clonotype. V and J are TRBV10-3 and TRBJ2-7; 11 positions agree with TRBD1. J was trimmed by 3 bases and V by 7 bases; bases with no gene match: 2. Germline values: CDR1 ENHRY, CDR2 SYGVKD. The CDR3 runs 13 residues. DNA for the CDR3: TGTGCCATCAAGGGGACAGGGGGCTACGAGCAGTACTTC. Translation: CAIKGTGGYEQYF.

This clonotype was seen more than once but under ten times. V usage is TRBV20-1 and J usage is TRBJ1-2; 10 bases are a match to TRBD1. Germline CDR1 is DFQATT and CDR2 is SNEGSKA (reference sequence). The CDR3 contains 14 residues. V was pared by 0 bases and J by 8 bases, with 6 bases of the junction left unmatched. CDR3 bases: TGCAGTGCTAGAGATCGGCGACAGGGGGCGGGCTACACCTTC. Translating gives CSARDRRQGAGYTF.

In its sample, this clonotype was seen a few times. The chain couples TRBV9 to TRBJ2-2; D possibly corresponds to TRBD1 (5 bases). The CDR3 extends over 14 amino acids. Looked up from germline, CDR1 is SGDLS and CDR2 is YYNGEE. V lost 1 base and J 7 bases, leaving 11 bases between the germline ends. The chain's CDR3 is CASSVTGLDGELFF. CDR3 coding DNA: TGTGCCAGCAGCGTAACAGGTCTGGACGGGGAGCTGTTTTTT.

This clonotype was seen many times. The chain links TRBV5-6 to TRBJ1-1, with a possible D match to TRBD1 (5 bases). CDR1 and CDR2 (germline): SGHDT, YYEEEE. V was trimmed by 2 bases and J by 1 base, leaving 18 bases between them. The CDR3 length is 17 residues. The CDR3 sequence is CASSFPGQARSNTEAFF. DNA for the CDR3: TGTGCCAGCAGCTTTCCGGGGCAGGCCCGATCGAACACTGAAGCTTTCTTT.

Ten or more counts support this clonotype. The chain recombines TRBV7-2 with TRBJ2-5; D tentatively fits TRBD1 or TRBD2 (6 bases each). V lost 5 bases, J lost 5 bases, and 15 bases lay in between. The CDR3 extends over 14 amino acids. Germline V gene data show CDR1 as SGHTA and CDR2 as FQGNSA. CDR3 region: CASSPRGGYETQYF. As DNA, the CDR3 is TGTGCCAGCAGCCCAAGAGGGGGGTACGAGACCCAGTACTTC.

This clonotype was seen more than once but under ten times. This rearrangement joins TRBV7-9 to TRBJ2-1, with TRBD1 identical over 8 bases. CDR1 and CDR2 (germline): SEHNR, FQNEAQ (reference sequence). J lost 5 bases, V lost 2 bases, and 5 bases had no gene match. The CDR3 consists of 15 residues. CDR3 sequence (DNA): TGTGCCAGCAGCTTAACCGGGACAGGTCACAATGAGCAGTTCTTC. Residues: CASSLTGTGHNEQFF. The full variable domain, its missing parts supplied by reference TRBV7-9 and TRBJ2-1, is DTGVSQNPRHKITKRGQNVTFRCDPISEHNRLYWYRQTLGQGPEFLTYFQNEAQLEKSRLLSDRFSAERPKGSFSTLEIQRTEQGDSAMYLCASSLTGTGHNEQFFGPGTRLTVL.